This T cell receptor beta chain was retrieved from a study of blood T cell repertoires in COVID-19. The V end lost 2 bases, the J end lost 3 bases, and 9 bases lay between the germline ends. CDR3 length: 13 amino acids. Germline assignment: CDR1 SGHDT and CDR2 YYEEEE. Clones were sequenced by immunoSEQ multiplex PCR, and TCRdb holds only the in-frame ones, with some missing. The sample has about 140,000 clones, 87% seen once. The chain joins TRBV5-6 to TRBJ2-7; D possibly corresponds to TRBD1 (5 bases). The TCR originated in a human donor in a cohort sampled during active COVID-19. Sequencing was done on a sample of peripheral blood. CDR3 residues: CASSFVDNYEQYF. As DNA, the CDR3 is TGTGCCAGCAGCTTTGTGGACAACTACGAGCAGTACTTC. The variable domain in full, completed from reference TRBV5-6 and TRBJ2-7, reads DAGVTQSPTHLIKTRGQQVTLRCSPKSGHDTVSWYQQALGQGPQFIFQYYEEEERQRGNFPDRFSGHQFPNYSSELNVNALLLGDSALYLCASSFVDNYEQYFGPGTRLTVT.